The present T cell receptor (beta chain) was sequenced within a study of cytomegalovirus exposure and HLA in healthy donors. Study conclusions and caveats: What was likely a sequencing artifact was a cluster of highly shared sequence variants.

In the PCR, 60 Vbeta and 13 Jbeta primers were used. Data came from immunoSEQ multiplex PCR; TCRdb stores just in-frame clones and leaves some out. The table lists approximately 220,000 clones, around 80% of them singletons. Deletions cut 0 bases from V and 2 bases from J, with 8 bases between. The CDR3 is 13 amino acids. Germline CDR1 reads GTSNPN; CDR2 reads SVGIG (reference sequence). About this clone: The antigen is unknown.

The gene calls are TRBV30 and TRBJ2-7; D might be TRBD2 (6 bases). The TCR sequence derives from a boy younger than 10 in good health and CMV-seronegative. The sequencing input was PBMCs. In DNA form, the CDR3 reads TGTGCCTGGAGTGTTGGAGGGGCCTACGAGCAGTACTTC. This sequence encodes CAWSVGGAYEQYF.